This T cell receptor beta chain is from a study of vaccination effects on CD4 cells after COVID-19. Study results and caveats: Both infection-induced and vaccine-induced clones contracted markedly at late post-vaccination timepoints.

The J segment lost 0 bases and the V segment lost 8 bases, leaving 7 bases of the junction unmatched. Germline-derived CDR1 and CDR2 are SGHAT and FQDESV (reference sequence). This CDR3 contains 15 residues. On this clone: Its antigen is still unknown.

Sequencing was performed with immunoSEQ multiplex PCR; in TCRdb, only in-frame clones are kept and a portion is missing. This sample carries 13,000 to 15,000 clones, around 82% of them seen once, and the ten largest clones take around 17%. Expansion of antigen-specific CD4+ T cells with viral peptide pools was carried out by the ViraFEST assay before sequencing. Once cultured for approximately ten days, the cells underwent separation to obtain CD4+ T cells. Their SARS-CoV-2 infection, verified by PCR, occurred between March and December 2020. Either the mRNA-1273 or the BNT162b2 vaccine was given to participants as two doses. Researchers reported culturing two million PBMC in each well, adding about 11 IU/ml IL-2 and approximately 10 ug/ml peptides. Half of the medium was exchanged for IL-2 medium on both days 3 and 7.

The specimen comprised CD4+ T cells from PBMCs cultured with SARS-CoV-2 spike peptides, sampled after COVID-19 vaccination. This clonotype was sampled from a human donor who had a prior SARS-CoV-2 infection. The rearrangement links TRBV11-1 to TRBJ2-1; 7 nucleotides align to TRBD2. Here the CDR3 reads CASQAGGSSYNEQFF. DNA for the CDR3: TGTGCCAGCCAAGCCGGGGGGAGCTCCTACAATGAGCAGTTCTTC. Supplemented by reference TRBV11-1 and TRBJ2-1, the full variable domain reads EAEVAQSPRYKITEKSQAVAFWCDPISGHATLYWYRQILGQGPELLVQFQDESVVDDSQLPKDRFSAERLKGVDSTLKIQPAELGDSAMYLCASQAGGSSYNEQFFGPGTRLTVL.